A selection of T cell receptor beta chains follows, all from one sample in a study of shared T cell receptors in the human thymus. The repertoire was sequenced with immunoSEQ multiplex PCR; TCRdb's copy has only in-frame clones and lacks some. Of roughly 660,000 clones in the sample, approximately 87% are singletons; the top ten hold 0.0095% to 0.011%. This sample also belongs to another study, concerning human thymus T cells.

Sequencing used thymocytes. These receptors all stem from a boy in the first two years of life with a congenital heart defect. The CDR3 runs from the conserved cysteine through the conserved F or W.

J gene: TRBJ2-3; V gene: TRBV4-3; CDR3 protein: CASSRSWTAGDTDTQYF
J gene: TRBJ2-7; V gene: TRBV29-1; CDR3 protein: CSVVYERVRYEQYF
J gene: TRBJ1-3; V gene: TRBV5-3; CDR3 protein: CARSSPGTGQGNTIYF
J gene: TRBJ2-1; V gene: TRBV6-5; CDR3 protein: CASSYGVTRRGNEQFF
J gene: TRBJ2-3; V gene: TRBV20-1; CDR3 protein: CSANTRDTQYF
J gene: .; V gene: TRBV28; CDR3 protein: CASSQRRGEQYF
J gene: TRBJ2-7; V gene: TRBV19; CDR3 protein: CASSGLAGSYEQYF
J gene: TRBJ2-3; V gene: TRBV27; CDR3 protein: CASSPLAALGDTQYF
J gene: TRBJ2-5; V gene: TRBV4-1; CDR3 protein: CASSQDGGTAQYQETQYF
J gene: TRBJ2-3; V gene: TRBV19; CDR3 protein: CASRIGTSGLTDTQYF
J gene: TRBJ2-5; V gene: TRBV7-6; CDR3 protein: CASSPKGGRQETQYF
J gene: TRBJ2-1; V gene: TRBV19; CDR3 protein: CASSIASSVEQFF
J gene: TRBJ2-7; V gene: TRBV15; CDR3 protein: CATSRETMTGTYEQYF
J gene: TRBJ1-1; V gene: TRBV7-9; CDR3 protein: CASSPPGPRGTEAFF
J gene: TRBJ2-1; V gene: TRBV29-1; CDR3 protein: CSVRTIHEQFF
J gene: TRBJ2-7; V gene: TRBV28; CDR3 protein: CASRPFLRDAGYEQYF
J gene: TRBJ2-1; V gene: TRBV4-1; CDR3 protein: CASSQPRTSVDEQFF
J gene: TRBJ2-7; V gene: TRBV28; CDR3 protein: CASAGTESYEQYF
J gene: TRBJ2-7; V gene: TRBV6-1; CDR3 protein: CAASGGGYEQYF
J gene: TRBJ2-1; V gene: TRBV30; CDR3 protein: CAWSVGDGSSYNEQFF
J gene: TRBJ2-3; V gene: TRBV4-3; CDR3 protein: CASSQGLASSGDTQDTQYF
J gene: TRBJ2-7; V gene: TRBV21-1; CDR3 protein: CASSMMTDGEQYF
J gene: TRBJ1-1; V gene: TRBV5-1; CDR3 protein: CASSPGRAGKPNTEAFF
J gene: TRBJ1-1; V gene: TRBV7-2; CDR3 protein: CASSLGHGTANTEAFF
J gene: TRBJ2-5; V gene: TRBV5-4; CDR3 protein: CASSLDRVMNPSGSETQYF
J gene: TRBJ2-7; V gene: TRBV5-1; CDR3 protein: CASSLAGGGAYEQYF
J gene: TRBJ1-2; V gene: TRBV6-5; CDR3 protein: CASSTGFYGYTF
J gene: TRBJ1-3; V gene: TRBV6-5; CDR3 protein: CASSYSRGSGNTIYF
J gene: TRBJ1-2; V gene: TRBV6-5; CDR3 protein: CASSYSNRGEEGYTF
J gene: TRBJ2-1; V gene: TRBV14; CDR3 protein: CASSKRTSGPPHDEQFF
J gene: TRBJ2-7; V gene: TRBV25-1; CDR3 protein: CASESETNDEQYF
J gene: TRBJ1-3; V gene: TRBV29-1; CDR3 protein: CSVILRGVDWNTIYF
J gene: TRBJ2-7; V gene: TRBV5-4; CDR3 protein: CASSLVPGAYEQYF
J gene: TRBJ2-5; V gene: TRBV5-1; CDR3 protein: CASSATFQGVETQYF
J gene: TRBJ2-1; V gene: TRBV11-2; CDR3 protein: CASSFSGRRGNEQFF
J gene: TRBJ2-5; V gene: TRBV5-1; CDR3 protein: CASSLVGTGQETQYF
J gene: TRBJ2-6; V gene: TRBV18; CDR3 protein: CASSPGAGVPGANVLTF
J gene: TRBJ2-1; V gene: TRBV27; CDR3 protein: CASSLREARDWSPYNEQFF
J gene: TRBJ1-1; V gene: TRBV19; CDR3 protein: CASSGWTGGWRAFF
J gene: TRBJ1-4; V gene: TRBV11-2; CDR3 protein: CASSFSGSPRGKLFF
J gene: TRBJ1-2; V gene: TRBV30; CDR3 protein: CAWRGRANYGYTF
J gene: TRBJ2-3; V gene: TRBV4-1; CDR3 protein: CASSHGLRGPDTQYF
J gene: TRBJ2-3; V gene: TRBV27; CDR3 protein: CASSLLGTSGNTDTQYF
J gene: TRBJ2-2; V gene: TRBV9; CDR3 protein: CASSVSVLGELFF
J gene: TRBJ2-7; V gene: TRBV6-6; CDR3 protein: CASSYSVTSGRQYF
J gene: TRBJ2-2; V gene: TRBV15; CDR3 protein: CATSSGTGVTGELFF
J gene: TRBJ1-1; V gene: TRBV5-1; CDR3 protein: CASSPGQPPGDTEAFF
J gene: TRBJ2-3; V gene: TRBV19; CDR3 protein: CASSRGGRTDTQYF
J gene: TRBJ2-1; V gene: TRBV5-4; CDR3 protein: CASSLAHTSGRYNEQFF
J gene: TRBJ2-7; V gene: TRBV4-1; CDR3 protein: CASSQPSLAGGLGGSYEQYF
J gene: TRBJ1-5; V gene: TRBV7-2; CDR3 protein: CASSLLGTDYNQPQHF
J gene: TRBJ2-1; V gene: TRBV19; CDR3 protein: CASSPLPNRRVGNEQFF
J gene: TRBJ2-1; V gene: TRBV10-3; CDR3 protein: CAIRGVSSYNEQFF
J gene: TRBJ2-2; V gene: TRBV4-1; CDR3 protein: CASSQDPPAGTGELFF
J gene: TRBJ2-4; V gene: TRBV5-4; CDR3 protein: CASSLTSGRARENIQYF
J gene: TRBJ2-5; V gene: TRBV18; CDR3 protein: CASSPKETQYF
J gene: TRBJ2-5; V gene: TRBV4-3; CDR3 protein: CASSQEPRRQGKETQYF
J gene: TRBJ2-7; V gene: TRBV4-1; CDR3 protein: CASSQVHPSGTGYEQYF
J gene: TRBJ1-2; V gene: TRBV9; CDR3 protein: CASSVDPGGRGGYTF
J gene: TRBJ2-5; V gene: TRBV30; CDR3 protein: CAWRKPADRGETQYF